The 32 T cell receptor beta chains listed next were all sequenced from one sample in a study of response to subunit inactivated influenza vaccine. TCRdb analysed the RT-PCR reads with MiXCR anew, one entry per CDR3 protein. The data show about 700,000 distinct CDR3 sequences, with 15% to 18% seen just once and roughly 12% held by the top ten. Source: PBMCs from blood, taken 11 to 12 days after vaccination. The origin of the receptors is a middle-aged man who received an inactivated influenza vaccine.

The chain has TRBV9 and TRBJ2-3; D is possibly TRBD2 (5 bases). The CDR3 covers 15 residues. Germline V lookup: CDR1 SGDLS, CDR2 YYNGEE. V dropped 4 bases and J dropped 2 bases, with 14 bases sitting between them. The CDR3 loop is CASSTGILSTDTQYF. The CDR3, as DNA: TGTGCCAGCAGCACGGGGATTCTTTCCACAGATACGCAGTATTTT.

This clonotype was picked up a small number of times. CDR3: CASSFRPGNTGELFF. CDR3 DNA: TGTGCCAGCAGTTTTCGTCCGGGAAACACCGGGGAGCTGTTTTTT. The chain couples TRBV12-3 or TRBV12-4 to TRBJ2-2; D is possibly TRBD2 (5 bases). V was clipped by 3 bases and J by 2 bases, with 10 bases between them. The CDR3 has 15 residues.

The chain links TRBV4-3 to TRBJ2-1, with TRBD2 matching 7 bases. The CDR3 runs 15 residues. Germline V gene sequence: CDR1 LGHNA, CDR2 YSLEER. Trimming at V came to 4 bases and at J to 0 bases, leaving 3 bases not matched to a gene. The CDR3 sequence: CASSRGRASYNEQFF. CDR3 sequence (DNA): TGCGCCAGCAGCCGTGGGAGGGCCTCCTACAATGAGCAGTTCTTC.

This chain connects TRBV30 to TRBJ1-1, with D possibly TRBD1 on 6 matching bases. V lost 5 bases and J 8 bases, leaving 12 bases between the germline ends. The CDR3 covers 11 residues. Germline V gene sequence: CDR1 GTSNPN, CDR2 SVGIG (reference sequence). This chain's CDR3 is CAWVQGSEAFF. CDR3 nucleotide sequence: TGTGCCTGGGTTCAGGGGAGCGAAGCTTTCTTT.

The rearrangement links TRBV24-1 to TRBJ2-5; D remains unclear. The CDR3 covers 13 residues. V lost 4 bases and J 5 bases, leaving 10 bases between the germline ends. Germline CDR1 is KGHDR and CDR2 is SFDVKD. CDR3 region: CATSERRAETQYF. CDR3 nucleotides: TGTGCCACCAGTGAACGTAGGGCGGAGACCCAGTACTTC.

This clonotype occurred a few times. This chain joins TRBV6-1 and TRBJ1-2; TRBD1 might be the D (5 bases). This CDR3 is built from 14 residues. V lost 5 bases and J lost 5, with 15 bases in between. Per germline, CDR1 MNHNS and CDR2 SASEGT. The CDR3 nucleotides read TGTGCCAGCAGTCCCGGTGGGGGAAGATATGGCTACACCTTC. Its protein is CASSPGGGRYGYTF.

Concerning this clonotype: This may stem from a read error, because a much larger clone lies one nucleotide away. The V and J genes are TRBV7-9 and TRBJ2-4; a weak D match, TRBD2 (6 bases). Germline V gene sequence: CDR1 SEHNR, CDR2 FQNEAQ (reference sequence). This CDR3 spans 16 amino acids. Here the CDR3 reads CASSSSVTLAKKIQYF. The CDR3 coding sequence is TGTGCCAGCAGCTCATCAGTAACACTAGCCAAAAAGATTCAGTACTTC.

This chain links TRBV20-1 with TRBJ2-2, with 8 nucleotides matching TRBD2. The CDR3 is 15 amino acids. V was clipped by 4 bases and J by 2 bases; unmatched bases: 6. Germline CDR1 DFQATT, CDR2 SNEGSKA (reference sequence). In nucleotides, the CDR3 is TGCAGTGCTACCCCTGCGGGGGGTAACACCGGGGAGCTGTTTTTT. Translation gives CSATPAGGNTGELFF.

The chain recombines TRBV12-3 or TRBV12-4 with TRBJ2-2; 10 bases match TRBD1. The CDR3 is made up of 14 amino acids. V lost 8 bases, J lost 7 bases, and 7 bases stayed unmatched. The CDR3 DNA follows: TGTGCCAGCGGGCCCGGGACAGGGGTCGGGGAGCTGTTTTTT. Translating it yields CASGPGTGVGELFF.

The sample holds a few counts of this clonotype. The CDR3 DNA reads as TGTGCCAGCAGCCAGGGTGCGGTAGGGGAGCTGTTTTTT. Residues: CASSQGAVGELFF. The chain employs TRBV3-1 and TRBJ2-2, with D unresolved. The CDR3 is 13 amino acids. Between the trimmed V and J ends, which lost 3 bases and 8 bases, there was a span of 10 bases. Germline CDR1 is LGHDT and CDR2 is YNNKEL (reference sequence).

The chain employs TRBV7-6 and TRBJ2-3, with 13 bases matching TRBD2. The CDR3 runs 16 residues. V trimming: 1 base; J trimming: 8 bases; junction bases outside the gene matches: 6. Germline loops: CDR1 SGHVS, CDR2 FNYEAQ. The CDR3 reads CASSLVTSGGASTQYF. The CDR3 bases are TGTGCCAGCAGCTTAGTCACTAGCGGGGGGGCAAGTACGCAGTATTTT.

This clonotype came up a few times. This chain links TRBV20-1 with TRBJ1-4; a weak D match, TRBD1 (5 bases). CDR1 DFQATT and CDR2 SNEGSKA come from the germline V gene (reference sequence). Trimming removed 2 bases at V and 5 bases at J, with 12 bases between. The CDR3 contains 14 residues. CDR3 bases: TGCAGTGCTAGATCCGGGACGCACAATGAAAAACTGTTTTTT. It specifies CSARSGTHNEKLFF.

This clonotype was seen at least ten times. The chain couples TRBV3-1 to TRBJ1-2; D uncertain. Germline loops: CDR1 LGHDT, CDR2 YNNKEL (reference sequence). V was shortened by 0 bases and J by 1 base, with 3 bases between the two germline ends. There are 13 residues in the CDR3. Here the CDR3 DNA reads TGTGCCAGCAGCCAAGACAGTAACTATGGCTACACCTTC. This gives the protein CASSQDSNYGYTF.

The sample holds a few counts of this clonotype. The chain uses TRBV5-1 and TRBJ2-3, with D possibly matching TRBD1 (6 bases). The CDR3 extends over 13 amino acids. Germline V gene lookup returns CDR1 SGHRS and CDR2 YFSETQ. Trimming removed 2 bases from V and 4 bases from J, with 8 bases in between. The CDR3 sequence: CASSFPGADTQYF. The CDR3 nucleotides read TGCGCCAGCAGCTTTCCAGGGGCAGATACGCAGTATTTT. Combining the CDR3 with reference TRBV5-1 and TRBJ2-3 gives the whole variable domain KAGVTQTPRYLIKTRGQQVTLSCSPISGHRSVSWYQQTPGQGLQFLFEYFSETQRNKGNFPGRFSGRQFSNSRSEMNVSTLELGDSALYLCASSFPGADTQYFGPGTRLTVL.

This clonotype was seen only a few times. The DNA for the CDR3 is TGTGCCAGCAGTTACTCATTACTAGCGGGGAGCTCCTACAATGAGCAGTTCTTC. Translated: CASSYSLLAGSSYNEQFF. This chain joins TRBV6-5 and TRBJ2-1, with 10 bases that match TRBD2. CDR1 is MNHEY and CDR2 is SVGAGI in the germline V gene. The CDR3 has 18 amino acids. The V gene end was trimmed by 0 bases and the J gene end by 0 bases; junction bases not matched to a gene: 5.

This clonotype was observed many times. The genes are TRBV10-1 and TRBJ1-2; maybe TRBD1 (5 bases). With 5 bases removed from V and 5 bases from J, the gap between germline ends came to 12 bases. Germline CDR1 and CDR2: WNHNN and SYGVQD (reference sequence). CDR3 length equals 13 residues. For the CDR3, the DNA is TGCGCCAGCAGTCCCGGGACGGCTTATGGCTACACCTTC. It codes for CASSPGTAYGYTF.

A few counts support this clonotype. The chain recombines TRBV15 with TRBJ2-1; D is unresolved. The germline V gene encodes CDR1 LNHNV and CDR2 YYDKDF (reference sequence). The CDR3 extends over 16 amino acids. The V gene lost 2 bases and the J gene lost 1 base, with 12 bases spanning the gap. The CDR3: CATSRRAGISYNEQFF. The DNA for the CDR3 is TGTGCCACCAGCAGACGGGCCGGAATATCCTACAATGAGCAGTTCTTC.

The CDR3 DNA reads TGTGCCAGCCATGGACAGGCGACAGATACGCAGTATTTT. Amino acid sequence: CASHGQATDTQYF. V is TRBV5-8 and J is TRBJ2-3; 7 bases fit TRBD1. Trimming at V came to 7 bases and at J to 3 bases, leaving 5 bases not matched to a gene. Germline V gene sequence: CDR1 SGHTS, CDR2 YDEGEE. The CDR3 sequence is 13 residues long.

Ten or more counts support this clonotype. The chain uses TRBV7-9 and TRBJ2-1, with D perhaps TRBD1 (5 bases). The CDR3 extends over 15 amino acids. Trimming cost V 5 bases and J 4 bases, with 15 bases left between them. CDR1 is SEHNR, CDR2 FQNEAQ, per germline (reference sequence). The CDR3 spells CASSLDSPLYNEQFF. CDR3 bases: TGTGCCAGCAGCCTAGACAGTCCCCTTTACAATGAGCAGTTCTTC. The whole variable domain, filled in from reference TRBV7-9 and TRBJ2-1, reads DTGVSQNPRHKITKRGQNVTFRCDPISEHNRLYWYRQTLGQGPEFLTYFQNEAQLEKSRLLSDRFSAERPKGSFSTLEIQRTEQGDSAMYLCASSLDSPLYNEQFFGPGTRLTVL.

This clonotype was detected many times. The J gene is TRBJ2-2, the V gene TRBV12-3 or TRBV12-4; 8 positions agree with TRBD1. The ends lost 6 bases at V and 8 bases at J; junction bases unmatched: 8. The CDR3 sequence is 14 residues long. Here the CDR3 DNA reads TGTGCCAGCAGGATGGACAGGGTCTCTGGGGAGCTGTTTTTT. Protein product: CASRMDRVSGELFF.

The table lists this clonotype with many counts. The rearrangement links TRBV7-2 to TRBJ2-1; TRBD2 matches at 7 bases. CDR1 is SGHTA and CDR2 is FQGNSA in the germline V gene. The CDR3 loop spans 15 amino acids. With V trimmed by 6 bases and J by 0 bases, 5 bases remained unmatched. The CDR3 DNA sequence: TGTGCCAGCAGTCGGGAGGTTGCCTCCTACAATGAGCAGTTCTTC. Protein: CASSREVASYNEQFF. The full variable domain, its missing parts supplied by reference TRBV7-2 and TRBJ2-1, is GAGVSQSPSNKVTEKGKDVELRCDPISGHTALYWYRQSLGQGLEFLIYFQGNSAPDKSGLPSDRFSAERTGGSVSTLTIQRTQQEDSAVYLCASSREVASYNEQFFGPGTRLTVL.

In this sample, this clonotype turned up many times. The J gene is TRBJ2-1, the V gene TRBV5-1; D is undetermined. The CDR3 loop spans 13 amino acids. Germline lookup yields CDR1 SGHRS and CDR2 YFSETQ. V lost 0 bases and J 5 bases, leaving 6 bases between the germline ends. The CDR3, as DNA: TGCGCCAGCAGCTTGGCTGGGAACAATGAGCAGTTCTTC. Amino acids: CASSLAGNNEQFF. The whole variable domain, remainder taken from reference TRBV5-1 and TRBJ2-1, is KAGVTQTPRYLIKTRGQQVTLSCSPISGHRSVSWYQQTPGQGLQFLFEYFSETQRNKGNFPGRFSGRQFSNSRSEMNVSTLELGDSALYLCASSLAGNNEQFFGPGTRLTVL.

The V and J genes are TRBV7-9 and TRBJ1-2, with 7 bases matching TRBD1. After removal of 5 bases from V and 7 bases from J, the junction contained 10 bases not matched to a gene. The CDR3 spans 14 residues. Germline CDR1 and CDR2: SEHNR and FQNEAQ (reference sequence). The CDR3 loop reads CASSPRGGGGGYTF. CDR3 nucleotides: TGTGCCAGCAGCCCCCGTGGAGGGGGCGGTGGCTACACCTTC.

The chain combines TRBV6-2 or TRBV6-3 with TRBJ2-1; D call uncertain. The V end was cut by 7 bases, the J end by 4 bases, with 8 bases between. The germline gives CDR1 MNHEY, CDR2 SVGEGT. This CDR3 is built from 12 residues. CDR3 amino acids: CASKRWYNEQFF. The CDR3 DNA is TGTGCCAGCAAACGGTGGTACAATGAGCAGTTCTTC.

J is TRBJ1-1 and V is TRBV10-3, with no clear D. Germline V CDR1 and CDR2: ENHRY, SYGVKD. Trimming shortened V by 6 bases and J by 7 bases, and 12 bases separated the two germline ends. CDR3 length equals 12 residues. This CDR3 reads CAIRTEVREAFF. The CDR3 DNA follows: TGTGCCATCAGAACAGAAGTCCGTGAAGCTTTCTTT.

The chain employs TRBV9 and TRBJ2-2, with 10 bases fitting TRBD1. Trimming took 2 bases from V and 3 from J; bases not matched to a gene: 10. This CDR3 region has 18 residues. The germline gives CDR1 SGDLS, CDR2 YYNGEE. The CDR3 DNA is TGTGCCAGCAGCGTGGCAAGACAGGGGGCGTTGGACACCGGGGAGCTGTTTTTT. This translates into CASSVARQGALDTGELFF.

This clonotype appeared a few times. CDR3 sequence (DNA): TGTGCCAGCAGTGAGAATGGTCCACCCCAGTACTTC. This gives the protein CASSENGPPQYF. V and J are TRBV25-1 and TRBJ2-5; D is undetermined. The V gene's germline CDR1 is MGHDK and CDR2 SYGVNS. This CDR3 has 12 amino acids. Between the trimmed V and J ends, which lost 3 bases and 9 bases, there was a span of 11 bases.

The CDR3: CAISESRGYTGELFF. The CDR3 bases are TGTGCCATCAGTGAGTCACGGGGGTACACCGGGGAGCTGTTTTTT. This chain joins TRBV10-3 and TRBJ2-2; D possibly corresponds to TRBD2 (6 bases). Trimming stripped 0 bases from V and 3 bases from J, with 8 bases between. Looked up from germline, CDR1 is ENHRY and CDR2 is SYGVKD. This CDR3 contains 15 residues.

The chain uses TRBV2 and TRBJ2-1, with 14 bases lining up with TRBD2. The CDR3 totals 14 residues. Germline CDR1 and CDR2: SNHLY and FYNNEI. The J segment lost 15 bases and the V segment lost 3 bases, leaving 7 bases of the junction unmatched. The CDR3 spells CASSDVTSGRALFF. Here the CDR3 DNA reads TGTGCCAGCAGTGACGTGACTAGCGGGAGGGCCCTGTTCTTC.

The J gene is TRBJ2-5, the V gene TRBV10-2, with D unresolved. Germline V gene lookup returns CDR1 WSHSY and CDR2 SAAADI. This CDR3 is built from 10 residues. V shed 8 bases and J shed 3 bases, with 4 bases lying between them. In nucleotides, the CDR3 is TGCGCCAGCGCCGAAGAGACCCAGTACTTC. It specifies CASAEETQYF.

This clonotype was seen repeatedly, ten times or more. This sequence joins TRBV20-1 and TRBJ1-3, with unresolved D. V shed 0 bases and J shed 4 bases, with 13 bases lying between them. This CDR3 spans 15 amino acids. Per germline, CDR1 DFQATT and CDR2 SNEGSKA (reference sequence). The CDR3 region has the DNA TGCAGTGCTAGAGAGCTGGGAGCAAGAGGAAACACCATATATTTT. Encoded protein: CSARELGARGNTIYF.

The CDR3 sequence is CASSLAGANYYEQYF. CDR3 in DNA: TGTGCCAGCAGCTTGGCGGGGGCGAACTACTACGAGCAGTACTTC. The rearrangement links TRBV5-5 to TRBJ2-7; either TRBD1 or TRBD2 may fit D (6 bases each). V was clipped by 0 bases and J by 3 bases, with 13 bases between them. This CDR3 is 15 amino acids long. Germline CDR1 and CDR2: SGHKS and YYEKEE (reference sequence).